This TCR beta chain was identified during a study of Ad26.COV2.S vaccination and SARS-CoV-2 variants. This clone appeared many times. Here immunoSEQ multiplex PCR was the method, and the copy in TCRdb shows in-frame clones only, minus some. This sample carries 97,000 or so clones, around 80% of them seen once, and the ten largest clones take 15% to 20%. Trimming at V came to 6 bases and at J to 1 base, leaving 4 bases not matched to a gene. The length of the CDR3 is 14 residues. Per the germline V gene, CDR1 is SNHLY and CDR2 is FYNNEI. The rearrangement joins TRBV2 to TRBJ2-7, with TRBD1 identical over 9 bases. The sample here was peripheral blood, taken after recovery from COVID-19. This sequence originates from a human donor who had recovered from COVID-19. The CDR3 coding sequence is TGTGCCAGCAGCCTCGGGACAGGGTCCTACGAGCAGTACTTC. This encodes CASSLGTGSYEQYF.